The sequence of this TCR beta chain was determined in a study of radiation and T cells in renal cell carcinoma. Described time point: baseline pretreatment blood. Sample treatment: 15 Gy SBRT to primary tumor, nephrectomy 4 weeks later. Radiation-treated patients gave blood at baseline, week 2 and week 4. J was trimmed by 6 bases and V by 7 bases; bases with no gene match: 19. Germline V gives CDR1 MDHEN, CDR2 SYDVKM. The CDR3 is made up of 18 amino acids. TCRdb's table, derived via immunoSEQ multiplex PCR, lists solely in-frame clones and lacks some. Of 94,000 or so clones in the sample, 82% were seen once.

This TCR derives from a man aged 55 to 70 with renal cell carcinoma. The V and J genes are TRBV28 and TRBJ2-1; the match to TRBD2 covers 9 bases. Source: blood, taken from a patient whose treatment included radiotherapy and nephrectomy. Here the CDR3 DNA reads TGTGCCAGCATCCCCATGTCGTCTAGCGGGAAATTATTCAATGAGCAGTTCTTC. It encodes CASIPMSSSGKLFNEQFF.